This T cell receptor (beta chain) was profiled in a study of T cells in Graves' hyperthyroidism and ophthalmopathy. Study background: Peripheral blood was drawn at first diagnosis, prior to all treatment.

This clonotype was detected many times. If no ophthalmopathy progression occurred within 18 months, Graves' hyperthyroidism was stable. Amplified TCR beta CDR3 regions came from RNA transcripts. In the first-round RT-PCR of the TCR CDR3, the HTBI primer set was used. Each CDR3 protein is one row after TCRdb ran MiXCR on the multiplex PCR reads. The sample holds 600,000 to 750,000 distinct CDR3 sequences, 17% seen once. CDR3 length: 16 residues. Germline assignment: CDR1 LNHDA and CDR2 SQIVND (reference sequence). Deletions cut 6 bases from V and 5 bases from J, with 17 bases between. This receptor was obtained from a man in his fifties with Graves' hyperthyroidism. This chain uses TRBV19 with TRBJ1-6; possibly TRBD1 for D (5 bases). The sample taken for sequencing was blood. CDR3 sequence: CASRTQGMEDNSPLHF. Written as DNA, the CDR3 is TGTGCCAGTAGAACGCAGGGAATGGAGGATAATTCACCCCTCCACTTT.